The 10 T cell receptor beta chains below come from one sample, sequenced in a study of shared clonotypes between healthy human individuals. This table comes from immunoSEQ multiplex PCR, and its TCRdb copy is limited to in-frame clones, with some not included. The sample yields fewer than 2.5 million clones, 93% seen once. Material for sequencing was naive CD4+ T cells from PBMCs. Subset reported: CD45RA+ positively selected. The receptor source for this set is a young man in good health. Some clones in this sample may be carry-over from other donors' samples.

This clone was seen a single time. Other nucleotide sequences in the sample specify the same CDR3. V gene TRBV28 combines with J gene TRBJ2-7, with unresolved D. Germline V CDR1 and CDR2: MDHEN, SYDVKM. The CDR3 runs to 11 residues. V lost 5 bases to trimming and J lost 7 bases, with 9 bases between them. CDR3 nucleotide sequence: TGTGCCAGCAGTCTCAAAGTAGAGCAGTACTTC. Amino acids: CASSLKVEQYF.

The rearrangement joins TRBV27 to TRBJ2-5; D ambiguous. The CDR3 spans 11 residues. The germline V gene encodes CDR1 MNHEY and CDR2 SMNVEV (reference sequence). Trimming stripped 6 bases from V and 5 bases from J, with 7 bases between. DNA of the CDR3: TGTGCCAGCAGGCTTAGGGAGACCCAGTACTTC. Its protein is CASRLRETQYF.

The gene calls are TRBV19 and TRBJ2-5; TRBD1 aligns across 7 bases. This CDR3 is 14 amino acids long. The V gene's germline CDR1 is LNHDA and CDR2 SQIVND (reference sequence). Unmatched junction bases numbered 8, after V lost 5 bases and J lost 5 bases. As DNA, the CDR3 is TGTGCCAGTAGTCCCAACAGGGGTTGGGAGACCCAGTACTTC. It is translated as CASSPNRGWETQYF.

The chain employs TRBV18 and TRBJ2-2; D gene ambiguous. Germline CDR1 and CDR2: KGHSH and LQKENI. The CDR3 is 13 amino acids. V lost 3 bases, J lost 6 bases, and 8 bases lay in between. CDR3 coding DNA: TGTGCCAGCTCACCTCTCTACGCCGGGGAGCTGTTTTTT. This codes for CASSPLYAGELFF.

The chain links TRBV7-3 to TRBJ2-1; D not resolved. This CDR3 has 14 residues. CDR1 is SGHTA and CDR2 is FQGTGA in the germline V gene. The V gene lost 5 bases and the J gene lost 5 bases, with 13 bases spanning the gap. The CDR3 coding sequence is TGTGCCAGCAGCAGTTCCGGGTCAAACAATGAGCAGTTCTTC. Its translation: CASSSSGSNNEQFF.

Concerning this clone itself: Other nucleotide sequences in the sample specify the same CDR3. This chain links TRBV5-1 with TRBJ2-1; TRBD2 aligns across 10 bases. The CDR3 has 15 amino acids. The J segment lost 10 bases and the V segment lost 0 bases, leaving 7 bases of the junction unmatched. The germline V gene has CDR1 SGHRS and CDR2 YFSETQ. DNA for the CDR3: TGCGCCAGCAGCTTGGGGTTAGCGGGAGGTTTGGAGCAGTTCTTC. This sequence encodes CASSLGLAGGLEQFF.

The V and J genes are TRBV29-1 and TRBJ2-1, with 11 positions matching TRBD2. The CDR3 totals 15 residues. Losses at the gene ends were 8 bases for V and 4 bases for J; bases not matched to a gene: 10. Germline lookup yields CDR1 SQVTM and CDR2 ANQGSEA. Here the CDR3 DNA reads TGCAGCATAATCGGGACTAGCGGAAGATACAATGAGCAGTTCTTC. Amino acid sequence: CSIIGTSGRYNEQFF.

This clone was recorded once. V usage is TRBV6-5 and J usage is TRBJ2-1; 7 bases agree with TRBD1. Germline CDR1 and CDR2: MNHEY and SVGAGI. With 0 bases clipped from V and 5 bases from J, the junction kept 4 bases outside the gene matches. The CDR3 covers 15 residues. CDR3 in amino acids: CASSYSWTGNNEQFF. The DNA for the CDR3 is TGTGCCAGCAGTTACTCCTGGACAGGAAACAATGAGCAGTTCTTC.

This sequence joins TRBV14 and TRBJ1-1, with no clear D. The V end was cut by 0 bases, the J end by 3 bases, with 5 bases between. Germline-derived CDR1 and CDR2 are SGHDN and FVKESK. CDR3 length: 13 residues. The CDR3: CASSQDRYTEAFF. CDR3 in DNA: TGTGCCAGCAGCCAAGATCGGTACACTGAAGCTTTCTTT.

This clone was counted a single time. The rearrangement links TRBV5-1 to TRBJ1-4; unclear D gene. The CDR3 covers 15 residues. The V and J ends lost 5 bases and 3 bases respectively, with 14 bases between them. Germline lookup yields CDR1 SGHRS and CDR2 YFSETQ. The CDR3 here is CASRGSGLANEKLFF. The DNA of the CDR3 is TGCGCCAGCAGAGGTTCTGGCCTAGCTAATGAAAAACTGTTTTTT. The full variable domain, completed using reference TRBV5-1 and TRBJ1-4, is KAGVTQTPRYLIKTRGQQVTLSCSPISGHRSVSWYQQTPGQGLQFLFEYFSETQRNKGNFPGRFSGRQFSNSRSEMNVSTLELGDSALYLCASRGSGLANEKLFFGSGTQLSVL.